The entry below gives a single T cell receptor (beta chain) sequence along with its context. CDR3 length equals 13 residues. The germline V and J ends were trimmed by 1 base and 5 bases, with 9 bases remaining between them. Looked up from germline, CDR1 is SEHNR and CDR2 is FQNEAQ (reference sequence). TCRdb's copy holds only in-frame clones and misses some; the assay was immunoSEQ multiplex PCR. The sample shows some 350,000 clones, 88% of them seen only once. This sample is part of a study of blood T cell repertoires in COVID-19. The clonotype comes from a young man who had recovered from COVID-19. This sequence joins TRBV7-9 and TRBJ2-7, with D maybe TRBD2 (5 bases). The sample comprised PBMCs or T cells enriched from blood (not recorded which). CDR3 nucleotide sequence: TGTGCCAGCAGCTTAGGGTTGACTAACGAGCAGTACTTC. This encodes CASSLGLTNEQYF.